This T cell receptor (beta chain) is from a study of T cell responses to AZD1222 COVID-19 vaccine. Germline loops: CDR1 MDHEN, CDR2 SYDVKM. V dropped 6 bases and J dropped 2; count of bases not matched to a gene: 4. There are 14 residues in the CDR3. Study observations and caveats: The number of AZD1222 recipients seropositive at baseline was only five to seven. Donors were mostly white British, more females; clonal diversity possibly underestimated.

As to this clone: Its antigen is still unknown.

Produced via immunoSEQ multiplex PCR; TCRdb's table is partial and in-frame only. The table has more than 85,000 clones, around 92% seen once. This receptor was taken from an adult in good health. The sequencing used peripheral blood, collected on day 0 of AZD1222 vaccination. The genes are TRBV28 and TRBJ2-7; 10 positions match TRBD2. CDR3 nucleotides: TGTGCCAGCAGCCTCCTAGCGGGGGCCTACGAGCAGTACTTC. Its protein product is CASSLLAGAYEQYF.